Listed below are T cell receptor beta chains from one sample, sequenced in a study of blood T cells in healthy people across ages. MiXCR, applied by TCRdb to the 5' RACE reads, yields one record per CDR3 protein. The sample has under 2 million distinct CDR3 sequences, about 35% seen once. Sequenced material: blood. The receptors come from a woman aged 30 to 39 in good health. Both conserved end residues are part of each CDR3. Clone size appears in some rows only: once, few, many, or a class for an expanded clone.

j_call clone_size v_call cdr3_aa
TRBJ2-6 few TRBV7-2 CASSSPPGHIRISGANVLTF
TRBJ2-1 NA TRBV6-1 CASSEWDDSYNEQFF
TRBJ2-7 NA TRBV30 CAWNRDTLWYEQYF
TRBJ1-1 NA TRBV10-3 CAISLSSGKNTEAFF
TRBJ2-2 NA TRBV29-1 CSVEKGSRTGELFF
TRBJ2-3 NA TRBV7-3 CASSLHGGQGDTQYF
TRBJ2-7 few TRBV18 CASSPWDQGEQYF
TRBJ2-3 once TRBV20-1 CRASGGASTDTQYF
TRBJ2-4 NA TRBV6-6 CASSQYLDLAKNIQYF
TRBJ2-7 few TRBV28 CASSLGLGAGGQYF
TRBJ1-1 few TRBV29-1 CSVGRGGTEAFF
TRBJ2-7 NA TRBV20-1 CSARDELAGGGGYEQYF
TRBJ2-3 NA TRBV9 CASSAQGARTDTQYF